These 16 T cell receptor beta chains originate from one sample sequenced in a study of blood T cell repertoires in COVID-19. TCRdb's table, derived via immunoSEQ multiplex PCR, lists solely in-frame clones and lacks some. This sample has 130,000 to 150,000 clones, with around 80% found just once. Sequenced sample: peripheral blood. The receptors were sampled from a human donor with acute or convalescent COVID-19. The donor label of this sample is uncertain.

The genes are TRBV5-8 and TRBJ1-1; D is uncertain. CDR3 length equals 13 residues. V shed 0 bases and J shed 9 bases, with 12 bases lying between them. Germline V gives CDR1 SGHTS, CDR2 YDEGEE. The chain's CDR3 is CASSLAGVLKAFF. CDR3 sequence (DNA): TGTGCCAGCAGCTTGGCCGGGGTCCTAAAAGCTTTCTTT.

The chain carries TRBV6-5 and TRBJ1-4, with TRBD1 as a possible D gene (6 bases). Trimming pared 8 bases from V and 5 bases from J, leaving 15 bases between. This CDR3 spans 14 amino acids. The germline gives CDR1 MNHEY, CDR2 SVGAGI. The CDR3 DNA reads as TGTGCCAGCGGAACCGGACAGTACAATGAAAAACTGTTTTTT. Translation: CASGTGQYNEKLFF.

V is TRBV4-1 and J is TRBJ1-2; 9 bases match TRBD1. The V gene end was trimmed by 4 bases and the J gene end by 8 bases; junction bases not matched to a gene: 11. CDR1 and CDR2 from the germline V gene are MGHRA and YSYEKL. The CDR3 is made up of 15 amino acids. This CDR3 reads CASSRGTGTGGGYTF. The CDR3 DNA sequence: TGCGCCAGCAGCCGCGGGACAGGGACTGGAGGGGGCTACACCTTC.

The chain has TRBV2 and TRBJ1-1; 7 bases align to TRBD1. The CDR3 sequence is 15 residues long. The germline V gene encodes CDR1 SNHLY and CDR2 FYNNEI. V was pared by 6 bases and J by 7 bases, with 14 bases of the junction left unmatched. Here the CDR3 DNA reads TGTGCCAGCAGGGGTACGACAGGGAGATCCGGTGAAGCTTTCTTT. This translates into CASRGTTGRSGEAFF.

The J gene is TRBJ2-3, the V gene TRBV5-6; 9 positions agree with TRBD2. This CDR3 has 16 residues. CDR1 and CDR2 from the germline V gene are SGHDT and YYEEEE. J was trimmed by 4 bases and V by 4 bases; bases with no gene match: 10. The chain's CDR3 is CASSHRVAGASDTQYF. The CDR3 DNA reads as TGTGCCAGCAGCCACCGGGTAGCGGGGGCCTCAGATACGCAGTATTTT.

CDR3 protein: CASSQDSGQTDTQYF. CDR3 bases: TGTGCCAGCAGCCAAGACAGCGGGCAAACAGATACGCAGTATTTT. The V gene is TRBV4-2, the J gene TRBJ2-3; D might be TRBD2 (6 bases). The CDR3 is made up of 15 amino acids. Germline loops: CDR1 LGHNA, CDR2 YNFKEQ. The ends were cut back, 0 bases at V and 3 bases at J, with 10 bases in the middle.

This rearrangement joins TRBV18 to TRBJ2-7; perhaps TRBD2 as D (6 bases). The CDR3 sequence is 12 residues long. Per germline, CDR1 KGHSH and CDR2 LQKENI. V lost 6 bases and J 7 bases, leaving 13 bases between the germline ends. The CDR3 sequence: CASSPMEGEQYF. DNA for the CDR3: TGTGCCAGCTCCCCGATGGAGGGGGAGCAGTACTTC.

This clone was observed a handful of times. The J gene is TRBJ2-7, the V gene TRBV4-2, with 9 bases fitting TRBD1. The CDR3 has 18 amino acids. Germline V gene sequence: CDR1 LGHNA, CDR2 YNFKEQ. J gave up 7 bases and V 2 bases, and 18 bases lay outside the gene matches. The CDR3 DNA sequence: TGTGCCAGCAGCCAAATAGGGGATCCGGGACAGGGCGTTGGGGAGCAGTACTTC. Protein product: CASSQIGDPGQGVGEQYF.

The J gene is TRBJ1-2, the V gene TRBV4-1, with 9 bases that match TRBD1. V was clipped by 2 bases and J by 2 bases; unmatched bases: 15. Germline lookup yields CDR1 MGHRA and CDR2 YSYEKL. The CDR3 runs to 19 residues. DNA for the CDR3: TGCGCCAGCAGCCAACCCTCACCGGGACAGGGAACCAACAACTATGGCTACACCTTC. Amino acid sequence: CASSQPSPGQGTNNYGYTF.

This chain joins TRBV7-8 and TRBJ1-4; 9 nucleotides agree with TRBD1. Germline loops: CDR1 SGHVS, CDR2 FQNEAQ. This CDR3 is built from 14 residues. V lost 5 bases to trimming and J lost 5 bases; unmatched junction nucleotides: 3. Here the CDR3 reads CASSRGTGNEKLFF. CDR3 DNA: TGTGCCAGCAGCCGAGGGACAGGGAATGAAAAACTGTTTTTT.

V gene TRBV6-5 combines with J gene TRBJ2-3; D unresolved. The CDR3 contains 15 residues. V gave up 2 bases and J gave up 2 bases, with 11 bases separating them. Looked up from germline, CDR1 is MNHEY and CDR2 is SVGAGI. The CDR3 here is CASSYTGSLTDTQYF. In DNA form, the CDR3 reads TGTGCCAGCAGTTACACCGGGTCTCTCACAGATACGCAGTATTTT.

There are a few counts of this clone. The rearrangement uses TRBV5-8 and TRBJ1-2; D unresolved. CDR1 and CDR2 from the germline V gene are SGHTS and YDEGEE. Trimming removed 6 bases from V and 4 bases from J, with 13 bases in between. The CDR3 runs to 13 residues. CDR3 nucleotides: TGTGCCAGCACCTGGAGGGATAGCTATGGCTACACCTTC. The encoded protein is CASTWRDSYGYTF.

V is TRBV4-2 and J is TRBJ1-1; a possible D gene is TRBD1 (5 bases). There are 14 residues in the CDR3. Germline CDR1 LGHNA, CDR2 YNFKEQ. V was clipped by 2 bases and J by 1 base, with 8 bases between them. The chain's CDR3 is CASSQIDRNTEAFF. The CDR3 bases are TGTGCCAGCAGCCAAATAGACAGGAACACTGAAGCTTTCTTT.

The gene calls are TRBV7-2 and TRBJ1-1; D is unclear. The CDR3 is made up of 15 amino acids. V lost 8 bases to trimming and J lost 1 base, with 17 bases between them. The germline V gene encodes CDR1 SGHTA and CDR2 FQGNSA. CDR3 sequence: CASLPVPHRNTEAFF. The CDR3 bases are TGTGCCAGCCTCCCAGTCCCTCACAGGAACACTGAAGCTTTCTTT.

This chain's CDR3 is CAGLISGGPSGQFF. The DNA of the CDR3 is TGTGCCGGTTTGATTAGCGGGGGGCCCAGTGGGCAGTTCTTC. J is TRBJ2-1 and V is TRBV30; 10 bases map to TRBD2. Germline CDR1 reads GTSNPN; CDR2 reads SVGIG (reference sequence). The CDR3 totals 14 residues. J lost 12 bases, V lost 8 bases, and 16 bases had no gene match.

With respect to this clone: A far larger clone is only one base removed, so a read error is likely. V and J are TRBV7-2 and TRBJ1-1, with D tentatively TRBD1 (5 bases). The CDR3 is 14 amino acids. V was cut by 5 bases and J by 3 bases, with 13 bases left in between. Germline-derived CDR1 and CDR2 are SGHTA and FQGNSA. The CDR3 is CASSLPGGDTEAFF. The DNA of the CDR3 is TGTGCCAGCAGCCTACCGGGGGGGGACACTGAAGCTTTCTTT.